This TCR beta chain stems from a study of post-analysis software for immune sequencing data. General study results and limits: Patients showed TRBV5-6, TRBV5-1 and TRBV20-1 among five TRBV segments more frequent than in controls.

A note on this clonotype: What it binds is unknown.

The trim removed 3 bases at V and 9 bases at J, leaving 16 bases unmatched. CDR3 size: 17 residues. cDNA libraries of TCR beta carried unique molecular identifiers. TCRdb used MiXCR to reprocess the PCR reads, holding one entry per CDR3 protein. The sample carries around 400,000 distinct CDR3 sequences, less than 40% recorded once. The chain carries TRBV12-3 or TRBV12-4 and TRBJ2-1, with 8 bases that match TRBD2. The clonotype originates from a girl aged 2 to 9 with multiple sclerosis. Material: blood. The CDR3 sequence is CASSFRVRRGEAVEQFF. The DNA of the CDR3 is TGTGCCAGCAGTTTCCGGGTCCGGCGGGGGGAAGCCGTTGAGCAGTTCTTC.